Given below is one TCR beta chain in context. It lacks a known antigen. Per-nucleotide qualities are absent, and no much larger clonotype sits a single base away. Unsorted PBMC libraries were generated from 2 million PBMCs stored in RNAlater at -80 °C until RNA extraction. The multiple sclerosis patients were enrolled in a US clinical protocol that evaluated disease progression with magnetic resonance imaging. Peripheral blood was subjected to Ficoll-Hypaque density gradient centrifugation to isolate PBMCs, which were then cryopreserved in liquid nitrogen. cDNA synthesis used template-switch 5'RACE with a primer carrying a 10-nucleotide random unique molecular identifier tagging each TCR transcript. Every sequencing run covered 15-18 subjects and yielded more than 170 million TCR-beta sequences. The RNeasy kit was used for extraction of total RNA. The KAPA Real-time Library Amplification kit was used to amplify TCR-beta VDJ regions with primers targeting the TCR constant region and the 5'RACE anchor. Sample indexes and Illumina adaptors were added in a first PCR, after which library yield was increased in a second PCR. After purification with Ampure beads, the TCR product of roughly 650 bp was size-selected on a 2% E-gel SizeSelection system. Before pooling, library quality was assessed on a Bioanalyzer, concentration was determined with Qubit, and library quantification was performed with the Kapa Library Quantification kit. Paired-end 2 x 150 bp sequencing of the libraries was performed on an Illumina HiSeq 2500. To increase sequence diversity, about 25-31% phiX was spiked into each library pool. Turning to the authors' computational methods: The UMI-based MiGEC pipeline processed quality-filtered reads and removed over 85% of raw TCR sequences during error correction. IMGT germline references were used for aligning VDJ genes, and each clonotype was defined as a unique CDR3 amino acid sequence together with its V-J genes. VDJtools evaluated clonal expansion, Shannon diversity and CDR3 relatedness (CalcPairwiseDistances, ClusterSamples); CLCbio workbench built phylogenetic trees. Clones with at least 8 unique UMIs were defined as expanded, with this threshold being based on coefficient-of-variation modelling across technical triplicates. In-frame beta chains were kept once TCRdb had trimmed the public reads at Q25 with fastp and called clones with MiXCR. Each entry merges the rows of one CDR3 protein and shows their most common DNA and genes. The V and J calls follow TCRdb's processing rather than the paper's. Present in this sample are about 66,000 distinct CDR3 sequences, less than 4% of which were seen just once. About 1.5% of the sample belongs to the ten largest clones.

The germline V gene (reference sequence) yields SGHNT for CDR1 and YYREEE for CDR2. Counted from cysteine to phenylalanine, this CDR3 has 20 amino acids. The retained sequence is limited to the CDR3, 60 bases, with the frame set at the first base. V and J lose 1 base and 0 bases, and a span of 23 bases separates them. This entry belongs to a study of neurological immune-mediated disorders (dated 2019 in TCRdb). Concerning the study at large: Among the roughly 34 multiple sclerosis patients, relapsing-remitting MS was present in 31 and secondary progressive MS was present in 3. The cohort comprised about 68 subjects: approximately 15 HAM/TSP patients, roughly 34 multiple sclerosis patients and about 20 healthy controls. Alongside PBMC samples, the set of about 100 TCR-beta libraries contained longitudinal samples, technical triplicates, and paired CD4+ and CD8+ T-cell subsets that had been sorted. Peripheral blood TCR-beta repertoires from HTLV-I-associated myelopathy (HAM/TSP) patients, multiple sclerosis patients and healthy controls were compared by UMI-based sequencing.

Here is what the overall study found, with its caveats: No clinical or MRI features were associated with the MS cluster, and the authors said that larger cohorts are needed. TCR clonal expansion was greatest in HAM/TSP patients and smallest in MS patients, who ranked below even healthy controls. In phylogenetic analysis, the repertoires of 18 of 34 MS patients grouped into a cluster of related CDR3 sequences, which suggests a possible signature at the repertoire level. Expanded clones from different subjects shared no identical CDR3 amino acid sequences, which suggests that TCR-beta repertoires were private in all groups.

This TCR was sampled from a man aged 25 to 45 with multiple sclerosis. The material sequenced was PBMCs. Recombination joined TRBV5-4 with TRBJ2-1; TRBD2 is a weak D gene call, 7 bases matching. The CDR3 sequence is CASSLRFIAAGASSYNEQFF. In nucleotides, the sequence is TGTGCCAGCAGCTTGCGTTTTATAGCGGCGGGGGCCTCCTCCTACAATGAGCAGTTCTTC.